This T cell receptor beta chain was sequenced in a study of blood T cell repertoires in COVID-19. About the research overall: Sources were T cells, B-cell-depleted T cells, or PBMCs; the material itself was cDNA or gDNA.

The authors' processing: Estimates of nucleated cell counts were drawn from the amplification of reference gene primers. The method was immunoSEQ multiplex PCR; TCRdb's version includes in-frame clones alone and lacks a portion of them. V, J and clone size are taken as reported in that table, and D and trimming were inferred from the DNA itself. The sample yields fewer than 300,000 clones, roughly 80% seen once. This CDR3 contains 12 residues. Trimming cost V 7 bases and J 5 bases, with 9 bases left between them. The V call is TRBV12-3 or TRBV12-4, the J call TRBJ1-5, with D perhaps TRBD1 (5 bases). Sequencing was performed on PBMCs or T cells enriched from blood (not recorded which). The receptor's source is a man aged 40-49 years who had been exposed to COVID-19. The CDR3 loop reads CASTLGDQPQHF. As DNA, the CDR3 is TGTGCCAGCACTCTAGGGGATCAGCCCCAGCATTTT.